This T cell receptor (beta chain) was recorded in a study of CD8+ T cells in alopecia areata (dated by TCRdb to the late 2010s). Regarding the research as a whole: Treated patients were enrolled in an open-label pilot trial of oral tofacitinib, 5 to 10 mg twice daily, for moderate-to-severe alopecia areata. Tofacitinib was given for 6 to 18 months, followed by 6 months of follow-up off drug to assess delayed response and recurrence. The SALT score, which quantifies the percentage of affected scalp surface area, was used to measure disease severity in treated patients. To study T cell clonal expansion in alopecia areata, the researchers applied high-throughput TCRbeta sequencing to both the C3H/HeJ mouse model and human patients. On the human side, TCRbeta sequencing was run on scalp tissue and on sorted CD4+ and CD8+ peripheral blood T cells from healthy controls and from alopecia areata patients with either patchy or totalis/universalis disease. Patients on tofacitinib were biopsied at baseline and after 4 and 24 weeks of treatment, and several of the patients also had a later scalp biopsy. Scalp clonality was compared among normal scalp (n=4), patchy alopecia areata scalp (n=8), and alopecia totalis/universalis scalp (n=8). RNA was obtained with the PAXgene miRNA kit for fixed scalp, the miRNeasy kit for PBMCs, and the RNeasy kit for mouse skin. Amplification of TCRbeta CDR3 regions was done by immunoSEQ multiplex PCR using 35 Vbeta forward primers and 13 Jbeta reverse primers.

The library was made by the immunoSEQ multiplex PCR assay. To provide template for TCR sequencing, every sample had RNA extracted and reverse transcribed into cDNA. SuperScript III was used to make first-strand cDNA, primed with a 2:1 mix of oligo-dT and random hexamers. A synthetic immune receptor repertoire was used to measure amplification bias, and any remaining bias was corrected computationally. Concerning the study's data processing: Raw reads were preprocessed to remove errors, and CDR3 was defined according to IMGT conventions as the region from the conserved cysteine to phenylalanine. Clonality was computed by normalizing Shannon entropy by log2 of the number of productive unique TCRs and subtracting the result from 1. Scalp TCRbeta sequences were cross-referenced with sorted blood CD4 and CD8 repertoires so that the CD4 or CD8 identity of scalp clones could be inferred. TCRdb re-hosts the immuneACCESS table, in-frame sequences only. Its copies lack some clones; in the studies checked, an unresolved V gene accounts for under half of them, and the cause for the rest is not known. The D gene and trimming were derived from the DNA, and the V and J assignments and clone size from that table. In all, the sample holds about 160,000 clones, and roughly two thirds of those were seen once. The ten biggest clones cover around 0.9% of the sample.

Reading from cysteine to phenylalanine, the CDR3 counts 15 amino acids. Of all the DNA, just the CDR3 is kept, 45 bases in frame from base 1. V sheds 0 bases and J sheds 8 bases, leaving 11 bases between their ends. The germline V gene sets CDR1 to MNHEY and CDR2 to SVGAGI. What the research found in general, with its limitations: Unlike mouse skin, which is dominated by gammadelta T cells, normal human skin has resident alphabeta T cells that are also sequenced, and this complicates analysis of the scalp TCR repertoire. Compared with mice, TCR sequences shared between patients were less clear, possibly partly because of HLA diversity across the patient population. Lesional scalp, especially in alopecia totalis/universalis, showed higher clonality and more expanded CD8+ clones than normal scalp, suggesting antigenic drive. The treated cohort was small, with a single nonresponder, so links between baseline CD8+ expansion and response need larger studies. Many expanded lesional clones persisted in scalp and blood during tofacitinib treatment, which may partly explain relapse after stopping treatment. Scalp clonality and the number of expanded CD8+ clones among the top 100 scalp clones were significantly decreased by tofacitinib.

The time point tag for this specimen amounts to: roughly 27 days on oral tofacitinib. In the paper's terms, the treatment or condition label means: oral pan-JAK inhibitor, 5-10 mg twice daily. From alopecia areata patients, peripheral blood was collected along with lesional scalp punch biopsies. PBMCs were isolated by density centrifugation and stained for CD3, CD4 and CD8, after which CD4+ and CD8+ T cells were sorted on a FACSAria. For this clone: The antigen this receptor binds is unknown. No base quality values were provided; no much bigger clone lies one nucleotide off.

The receptor was derived from a human donor with alopecia areata. The V gene is TRBV6-5 and the J gene is TRBJ1-6; the D gene is perhaps TRBD1, from 5 matching bases. The specimen comprised CD4+ T cells sorted from blood, sampled at week 4, from a patient treated with tofacitinib. Here the CDR3 is given as CASSYSGGEHSPLHF. The sequenced DNA: TGTGCCAGCAGTTACTCGGGGGGGGAGCATTCACCCCTCCACTTT.